These 11 T cell receptor beta chains were all obtained from the same sample, sequenced in a study of cytomegalovirus exposure and HLA in healthy donors. TCRdb's table, derived via immunoSEQ multiplex PCR, lists solely in-frame clones and lacks some. The sample contains some 270,000 clones, 80% to 90% of which appear only once. The sequenced sample was PBMCs. These TCRs come from a woman between 18 and 29 years old in good health and CMV-seronegative.

The V gene is TRBV7-2, the J gene TRBJ1-1; tentative D call: TRBD1 (6 bases). CDR3 size: 15 residues. Trimming shortened V by 4 bases and J by 0 bases, and 12 bases separated the two germline ends. The germline CDR1 and CDR2 sequences are SGHTA and FQGNSA. CDR3 sequence reads: CASSWTVNMNTEAFF. CDR3 DNA sequence: TGTGCCAGCAGCTGGACAGTAAACATGAACACTGAAGCTTTCTTT.

The chain is built from TRBV2 and TRBJ2-3; a possible D gene is TRBD1 (6 bases). V shed 6 bases and J shed 3 bases, with 7 bases lying between them. CDR3 length: 12 amino acids. Per the germline V gene, CDR1 is SNHLY and CDR2 is FYNNEI. The CDR3 sequence: CASSTGTDTQYF. The CDR3 nucleotides are TGTGCCAGCAGCACAGGGACAGATACGCAGTATTTT.

The chain couples TRBV4-1 to TRBJ1-2; D remains ambiguous. Germline values: CDR1 MGHRA, CDR2 YSYEKL. Trimming took off 2 bases at V and 2 bases at J, with 6 bases between the two ends. The CDR3 is 13 amino acids. CDR3 bases: TGCGCCAGCAGCCAAAACGGGAACTATGGCTACACCTTC. Translated: CASSQNGNYGYTF.

The chain recombines TRBV5-4 with TRBJ1-2, with TRBD1 identical over 9 bases. The CDR3 has 15 residues. Per the germline V gene, CDR1 is SGHNT and CDR2 is YYREEE (reference sequence). After removal of 4 bases from V and 6 bases from J, the junction contained 10 bases not matched to a gene. In DNA form, the CDR3 reads TGTGCCAGCAGCACATCCGACAGGGGGATCGATGGCTACACCTTC. This encodes CASSTSDRGIDGYTF.

This clone occurred once. The J gene is TRBJ2-2, the V gene TRBV27; 11 positions match TRBD2. J lost 6 bases, V lost 8 bases, and 5 bases had no gene match. The CDR3 runs 14 residues. Germline V gives CDR1 MNHEY, CDR2 SMNVEV (reference sequence). The CDR3 sequence is CASFSGRAPGELFF. The CDR3 nucleotides read TGTGCCAGCTTTAGCGGGAGGGCCCCCGGGGAGCTGTTTTTT.

The rearrangement joins TRBV5-1 to TRBJ2-2; 10 bases fit TRBD2. J was trimmed by 2 bases and V by 5 bases; bases with no gene match: 9. This CDR3 is built from 17 residues. CDR1 is SGHRS and CDR2 is YFSETQ in the germline V gene. The CDR3 coding sequence is TGCGCCAGCAGAGCCCAGGCTAGCGGGGGTAACACCGGGGAGCTGTTTTTT. This encodes CASRAQASGGNTGELFF. The whole variable domain, filled in from reference TRBV5-1 and TRBJ2-2, reads KAGVTQTPRYLIKTRGQQVTLSCSPISGHRSVSWYQQTPGQGLQFLFEYFSETQRNKGNFPGRFSGRQFSNSRSEMNVSTLELGDSALYLCASRAQASGGNTGELFFGEGSRLTVL.

This sequence joins TRBV7-3 and TRBJ2-7; D perhaps matches TRBD1 (5 bases). Germline assignment: CDR1 SGHTA and CDR2 FQGTGA. This CDR3 spans 15 amino acids. Trimming took off 1 base at V and 2 bases at J, with 12 bases between the two ends. The CDR3 DNA is TGTGCCAGCAGCTTAAGGGCAGGGCTAACCTACGAGCAGTACTTC. As protein: CASSLRAGLTYEQYF.

The chain recombines TRBV27 with TRBJ2-7, with D possibly matching TRBD1 (5 bases). The V gene lost 2 bases and the J gene lost 2 bases, with 10 bases spanning the gap. Germline V gives CDR1 MNHEY, CDR2 SMNVEV (reference sequence). The CDR3 sequence is 14 residues long. In nucleotides, the CDR3 is TGTGCCAGCAGTTTAGCGGACACCACCTACGAGCAGTACTTC. Translating gives CASSLADTTYEQYF.

The sample holds a few counts of this clone. The chain couples TRBV14 to TRBJ2-7; TRBD2 agrees at 9 bases. V was pared by 0 bases and J by 6 bases, with 6 bases of the junction left unmatched. The V gene's germline CDR1 is SGHDN and CDR2 FVKESK. The CDR3 has 15 residues. This CDR3 reads CASSQDRTSVVEQYF. CDR3 sequence (DNA): TGTGCCAGCAGCCAAGATCGGACTAGCGTTGTCGAGCAGTACTTC.

The CDR3, as DNA: TGTGCCAGCAGTCTCAGAAAATACGAGCAGTACTTC. Protein: CASSLRKYEQYF. The chain combines TRBV6-6 with TRBJ2-7; D is uncertain. The germline gives CDR1 MNHNY, CDR2 SVGAGI (reference sequence). The CDR3 is 12 amino acids. V lost 5 bases to trimming and J lost 4 bases, with 9 bases between them.

CDR3 amino acids: CASSQEGTGEDQPQHF. DNA of the CDR3: TGCGCCAGCAGCCAAGAGGGGACAGGGGAGGATCAGCCCCAGCATTTT. This rearrangement joins TRBV4-1 to TRBJ1-5, with 10 positions matching TRBD1. V trimming: 0 bases; J trimming: 5 bases; junction bases outside the gene matches: 4. The CDR3 length is 16 residues. The germline V gene has CDR1 MGHRA and CDR2 YSYEKL.